This T cell receptor beta chain was captured in a study of vaccination and CD4 T cells after COVID-19. Looking at the study overall: The convalescents included six males and four females, and among them two were Hispanic while seven were Caucasian. The authors used overlapping spike peptides from SARS-CoV-2, HCoV-NL63, HCoV-OC43 and HCoV-229E to stimulate cells. As a positive control, some control cultures were given a CEFX pool, while others were given an HIV-1 Nef pool or no peptide.

A note on this clonotype: Antigen: not known.

The Oncomine TCR Beta short-read assay generated sequence data from the DNA of cultured CD4+ T cells. TCRdb re-called the PCR reads through MiXCR, storing one row per CDR3 protein. The sample holds 12,000 to 15,000 distinct CDR3 sequences, about 32% seen once. Specified treatment: approximately 9-day PBMC culture with coronavirus spike peptide pools or control peptides (ViraFEST assay). V lost 10 bases, J lost 7 bases, and 10 bases stayed unmatched. This CDR3 comprises 15 residues. The chain carries TRBV12-3 or TRBV12-4 and TRBJ1-6; 10 bases line up with TRBD1. The sequencing sample was made of cultured CD4+ T cells from blood. This clonotype was sampled from a human donor with COVID-19. CDR3 DNA: TGTGCCACCTCCCACAGGGGACAGGGGAATTCACCCCTCCACTTT. Amino acid sequence: CATSHRGQGNSPLHF.